This record concerns one TCR beta chain sequence. The antigen is not known. These data originate in a study of CD8 T cell repertoires and HIV-1 epitope variants. Study-level information: An uncultured baseline aliquot held 1M T cells.

Study results and limitations: The TAALDMSHF plasma variant had no responses, unlike KF9 (about 5 clonotypes) and HW9 (one). Fewer than ten TCR beta clonotypes were antigen-specific, roughly six apparently recognizing autologous or escape variants.

Survey-depth immunoSEQ sequencing covered TCR beta CDR3 regions. Assay: immunoSEQ multiplex PCR; the TCRdb copy retains only in-frame clones and omits some. The table lists 5,400 or so clones, about 66% of them singletons, with roughly two fifths in the top ten. The V and J ends lost 4 bases and 5 bases, in that order; junction bases with no gene match: 10. CDR1 and CDR2 from the germline V gene are SGHRS and YFSETQ. The CDR3 extends over 15 amino acids. This TCR came from a male donor with HIV. What was sequenced was cultured CD8+ T cells derived from PBMCs. The V gene is TRBV5-1, the J gene TRBJ2-3; TRBD2 matches at 7 bases. The CDR3 protein is CASSLSGTGGDTQYF. The CDR3 coding sequence is TGCGCCAGCAGCCTAAGCGGGACTGGAGGAGATACGCAGTATTTT.